The entry that follows covers one TCR beta chain sequence. The data were taken from a study of blood T cell repertoires in COVID-19. Turning to the study itself: From T cells, B-cell-depleted T cells, or PBMCs came the material, which was cDNA or gDNA.

Libraries were prepared by immunoSEQ multiplex PCR; TCRdb keeps only in-frame clonotypes and omits some of them. The data contain roughly 200,000 clones, around 84% of them seen just once; the ten biggest clones take up approximately 2.9%. V was clipped by 5 bases and J by 4 bases, with 14 bases between them. The CDR3 has 15 amino acids. Germline V gene sequence: CDR1 SGHAT, CDR2 FQDESV (reference sequence). This chain uses TRBV11-1 with TRBJ2-2; TRBD1 might be the D (6 bases). The sequenced material came from peripheral blood. The source of this sequence is a man between 60 and 75 years old with acute or convalescent COVID-19. Here the CDR3 reads CASSPRGLGTGELFF. For the CDR3, the DNA is TGTGCCAGCAGCCCCAGGGGTCTGGGCACCGGGGAGCTGTTTTTT. Variable domain in full (rest from reference TRBV11-1 and TRBJ2-2): EAEVAQSPRYKITEKSQAVAFWCDPISGHATLYWYRQILGQGPELLVQFQDESVVDDSQLPKDRFSAERLKGVDSTLKIQPAELGDSAMYLCASSPRGLGTGELFFGEGSRLTVL.